This T cell receptor beta chain was found in a study of cytotoxic CD8 clonotypes in ibrutinib-treated CLL. A single count supports this clone. Assay used: immunoSEQ multiplex PCR; TCRdb lists only in-frame clones, some missing. The sample has 250,000 to 350,000 clones; roughly three quarters are singletons. This TCR was recovered from a human donor with chronic lymphocytic leukemia. This specimen consisted of PBMCs, obtained at disease progression, from a patient treated with ibrutinib.

Written as DNA, the CDR3 is TGTGCCAGCAGCGTCGTGGGATCACCCCTCCACTTT. It translates to CASSVVGSPLHF. The chain links TRBV9 to TRBJ1-6; D is unresolved. The CDR3 is 12 residues long. Trimming took off 2 bases at V and 10 bases at J, with 7 bases between the two ends. CDR1 is SGDLS, CDR2 YYNGEE, per germline.